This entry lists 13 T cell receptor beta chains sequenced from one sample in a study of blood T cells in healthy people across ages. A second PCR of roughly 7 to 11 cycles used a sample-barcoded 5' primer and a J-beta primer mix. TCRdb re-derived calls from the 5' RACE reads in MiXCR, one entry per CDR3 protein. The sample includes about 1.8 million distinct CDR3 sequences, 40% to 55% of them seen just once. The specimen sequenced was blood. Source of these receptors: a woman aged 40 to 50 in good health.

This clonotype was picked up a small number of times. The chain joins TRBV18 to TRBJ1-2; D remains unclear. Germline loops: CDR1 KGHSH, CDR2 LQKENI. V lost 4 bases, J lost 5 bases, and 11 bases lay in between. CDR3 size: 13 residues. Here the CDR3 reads CASSLLEEYGYTF. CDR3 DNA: TGTGCCAGCTCACTCTTAGAGGAATATGGCTACACCTTC.

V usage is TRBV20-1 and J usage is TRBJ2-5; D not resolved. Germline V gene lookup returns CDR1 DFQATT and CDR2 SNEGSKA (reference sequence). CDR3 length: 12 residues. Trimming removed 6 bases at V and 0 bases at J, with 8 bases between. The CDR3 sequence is CSAAPDQETQYF. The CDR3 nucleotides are TGCAGTGCCGCCCCGGACCAAGAGACCCAGTACTTC.

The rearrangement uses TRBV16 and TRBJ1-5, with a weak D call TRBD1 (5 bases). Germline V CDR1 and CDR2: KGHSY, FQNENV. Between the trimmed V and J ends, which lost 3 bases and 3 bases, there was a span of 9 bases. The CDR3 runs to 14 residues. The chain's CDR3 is CASSHDSTNQPQHF. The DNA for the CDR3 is TGTGCCAGCAGCCATGACAGTACCAATCAGCCCCAGCATTTT.

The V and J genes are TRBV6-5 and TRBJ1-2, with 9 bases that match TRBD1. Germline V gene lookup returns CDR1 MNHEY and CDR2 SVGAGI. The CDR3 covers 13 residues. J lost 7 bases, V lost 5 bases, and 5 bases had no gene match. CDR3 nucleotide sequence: TGTGCCAGCAGTCGGGACAGGGCTCGTGGCTACACCTTC. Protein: CASSRDRARGYTF.

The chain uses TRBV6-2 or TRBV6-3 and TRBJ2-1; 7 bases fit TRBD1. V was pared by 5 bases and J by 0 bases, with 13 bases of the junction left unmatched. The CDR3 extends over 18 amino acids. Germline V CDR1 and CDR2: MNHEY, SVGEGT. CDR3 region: CASSNTRQGIGSYNEQFF. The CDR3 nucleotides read TGTGCCAGCAGTAACACCCGACAGGGTATCGGCTCCTACAATGAGCAGTTCTTC.

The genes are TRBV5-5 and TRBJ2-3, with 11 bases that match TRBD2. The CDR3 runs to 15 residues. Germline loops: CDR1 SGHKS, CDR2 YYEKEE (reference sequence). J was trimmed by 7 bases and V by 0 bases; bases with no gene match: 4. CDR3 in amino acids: CASSLASGGLNTQYF. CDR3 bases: TGTGCCAGCAGCTTGGCTAGCGGGGGGTTGAATACGCAGTATTTT. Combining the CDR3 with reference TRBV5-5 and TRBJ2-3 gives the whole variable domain DAGVTQSPTHLIKTRGQQVTLRCSPISGHKSVSWYQQVLGQGPQFIFQYYEKEERGRGNFPDRFSARQFPNYSSELNVNALLLGDSALYLCASSLASGGLNTQYFGPGTRLTVL.

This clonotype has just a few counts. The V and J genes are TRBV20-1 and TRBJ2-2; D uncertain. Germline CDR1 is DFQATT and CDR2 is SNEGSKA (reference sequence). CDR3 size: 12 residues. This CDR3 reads CSATKVGRELFF. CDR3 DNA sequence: TGCAGCGCAACAAAAGTAGGGAGGGAGCTGTTTTTT.

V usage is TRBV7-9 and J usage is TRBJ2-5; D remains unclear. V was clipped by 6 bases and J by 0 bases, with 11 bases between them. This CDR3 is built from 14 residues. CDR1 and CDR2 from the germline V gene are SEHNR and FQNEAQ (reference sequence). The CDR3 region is CASSLYRDQETQYF. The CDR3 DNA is TGTGCCAGCAGTTTATACCGGGACCAAGAGACCCAGTACTTC.

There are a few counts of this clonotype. For the CDR3, the DNA is TGCAGTGCTAGTCTCCGATACAATGAGCAGTTCTTC. It is translated as CSASLRYNEQFF. The chain combines TRBV20-1 with TRBJ2-1, with D hard to call. Germline CDR1 and CDR2: DFQATT and SNEGSKA (reference sequence). This CDR3 is built from 12 residues. Between the trimmed V and J ends, which lost 3 bases and 4 bases, there was a span of 7 bases.

The DNA of the CDR3 is TGCGCCAGCAGCCCGAGGTCCGACAGGGGGGCTTGGGGGGCCAACGTCCTGACTTTC. This sequence encodes CASSPRSDRGAWGANVLTF. The gene calls are TRBV4-1 and TRBJ2-6, with 9 bases fitting TRBD1. Germline V lookup: CDR1 MGHRA, CDR2 YSYEKL. The CDR3 loop spans 19 amino acids. J gave up 4 bases and V 4 bases, and 14 bases lay outside the gene matches.

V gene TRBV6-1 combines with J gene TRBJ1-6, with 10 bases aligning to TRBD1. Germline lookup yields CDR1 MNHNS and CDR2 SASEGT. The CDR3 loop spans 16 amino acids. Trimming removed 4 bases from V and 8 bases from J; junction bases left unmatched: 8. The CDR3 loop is CASSATTGGEYSPLHF. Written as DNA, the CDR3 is TGTGCCAGCAGTGCCACGACAGGGGGCGAGTATTCACCCCTCCACTTT.

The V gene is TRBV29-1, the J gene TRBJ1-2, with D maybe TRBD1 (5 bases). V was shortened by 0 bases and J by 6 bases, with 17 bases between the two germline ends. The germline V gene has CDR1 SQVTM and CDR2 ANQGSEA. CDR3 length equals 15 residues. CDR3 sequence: CSVEDMRQGRNGYTF. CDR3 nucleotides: TGCAGCGTTGAAGATATGCGGCAGGGAAGGAATGGCTACACCTTC.

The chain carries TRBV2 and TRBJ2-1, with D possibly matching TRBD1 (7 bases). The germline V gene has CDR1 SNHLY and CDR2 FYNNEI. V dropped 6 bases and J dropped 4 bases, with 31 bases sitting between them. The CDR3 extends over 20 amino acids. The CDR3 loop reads CASSPLAGQSVGIVYNEQFF. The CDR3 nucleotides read TGTGCCAGCAGCCCCCTGGCGGGACAGTCAGTTGGAATCGTTTACAATGAGCAGTTCTTC. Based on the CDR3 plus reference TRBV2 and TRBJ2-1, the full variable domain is EPEVTQTPSHQVTQMGQEVILRCVPISNHLYFYWYRQILGQKVEFLVSFYNNEISEKSEIFDDQFSVERPDGSNFTLKIRSTKLEDSAMYFCASSPLAGQSVGIVYNEQFFGPGTRLTVL.